A selection of T cell receptor beta chains follows, all from one sample in a study of cytomegalovirus exposure and HLA in healthy donors. The method was immunoSEQ multiplex PCR; TCRdb's version includes in-frame clones alone and lacks a portion of them. The sample data list approximately 120,000 clones. Sequences were obtained from PBMCs. These receptors were obtained from a young man in good health and CMV-seronegative. Each CDR3 is given with its conserved first and last residue. The D gene is left open where the match is weak.

J: TRBJ1-2
D: TRBD1
V: TRBV5-1
DNA: TGCGCCAGCAGCTTGGGTGCGGACCAGGGGGATGGCTACACCTTC
CDR3: CASSLGADQGDGYTF

J: TRBJ2-2
D: TRBD2
V: TRBV11-2
DNA: TGTGCCAGCAGCGCTAGCGGGAGGGTGACCGGGGAGCTGTTTTTT
CDR3: CASSASGRVTGELFF

J: TRBJ2-1
D: TRBD2
V: TRBV11-1
DNA: TGTGCCAGCGCTGGGTATATGGTAGCGGGGGCTCGAGAGCAGTTCTTC
CDR3: CASAGYMVAGAREQFF

J: TRBJ2-1
D: NA
V: TRBV5-1
DNA: TGCGCCAGCAGCTTGAAAGCTAGCAGCAATGAGCAGTTCTTC
CDR3: CASSLKASSNEQFF

J: TRBJ2-5
D: TRBD1
V: TRBV7-9
DNA: TGTGCCAGCAGCTTCACTGCGGACAGGGGGCAAGGTGCTGAAGAGACCCAGTACTTC
CDR3: CASSFTADRGQGAEETQYF

J: TRBJ2-7
D: NA
V: TRBV5-4
DNA: TGTGCCAGCAGCACCCCGGGGGACAGTGGAGCCCTGTACTTC
CDR3: CASSTPGDSGALYF

J: TRBJ1-4
D: TRBD1
V: TRBV7-2
DNA: TGTGCCAGCAGCTGGCCGGGACAGGGAGGGGAAAAACTGTTTTTT
CDR3: CASSWPGQGGEKLFF

J: TRBJ1-2
D: NA
V: TRBV7-9
DNA: TGTGCCAGCAGCCCCATCACTTTAAACAGGGCGTTC
CDR3: CASSPITLNRAF

J: TRBJ2-7
D: NA
V: TRBV7-8
DNA: TGTGCCAGCAGCTTAGTTGGGACACGGACCTACGAGCAGTACTTC
CDR3: CASSLVGTRTYEQYF

J: TRBJ1-5
D: NA
V: TRBV6-1
DNA: TGTGCCAGCAGTGAAAACTCTGGTACCTATCAGCCCCAGCATTTT
CDR3: CASSENSGTYQPQHF

J: TRBJ2-7
D: NA
V: TRBV30
DNA: TGTGCCTGGAGTGTAGGACTGATCTACGAGCAGTACTTC
CDR3: CAWSVGLIYEQYF

J: TRBJ2-2
D: NA
V: TRBV1
DNA: TGCACCACCGTACTAGCGGGAGGGCCGGGCGGGGAGCTGTTTTTT
CDR3: CTTVLAGGPGGELFF

J: TRBJ2-7
D: TRBD2
V: TRBV7-2
DNA: TGTGCCAGCAGCTTATATGGTAGCGGGACCTACGAGCAGTACTTC
CDR3: CASSLYGSGTYEQYF

J: TRBJ1-1
D: TRBD1
V: TRBV5-4
DNA: TGTGCCAGCAGCCCTGACAGGGAAATGAACACTGAAGCTTTCTTT
CDR3: CASSPDREMNTEAFF

J: TRBJ2-7
D: TRBD1
V: TRBV19
DNA: TGTGCCAGTAGTACCCGGGACAGGGACGGTTACTACGAGCAGTACTTC
CDR3: CASSTRDRDGYYEQYF

J: TRBJ2-3
D: NA
V: TRBV23-1
DNA: TGCGCCAGCAGTCGGATGCTGAGTGACATACTCACAGATACGCAGTATTTT
CDR3: CASSRMLSDILTDTQYF

J: TRBJ1-3
D: NA
V: TRBV2
DNA: TGTGCCAGCAGTGATCAGGGAATCGCCTCTGGAAACACCATATATTTT
CDR3: CASSDQGIASGNTIYF

J: TRBJ2-7
D: TRBD2
V: TRBV28
DNA: TGTGCCAGCAGTTCAGCGGGAAGCTCCTACGAGCAGTACTTC
CDR3: CASSSAGSSYEQYF

J: TRBJ2-5
D: TRBD1
V: TRBV30
DNA: TGTGCCCCGAGAAGGACAGGTTCCAGCGAGACCCAGTACTTC
CDR3: CAPRRTGSSETQYF

J: TRBJ2-1
D: NA
V: TRBV5-5
DNA: TGTGCCAGCGTGGCAGTCCTCTCCTACAATGAGCAGTTCTTC
CDR3: CASVAVLSYNEQFF

J: TRBJ1-1
D: NA
V: TRBV18
DNA: TGTGCCAGCTCACCAGCCTCAGGGGACACTGAAGCTTTCTTT
CDR3: CASSPASGDTEAFF

J: TRBJ1-2
D: TRBD1
V: TRBV6-6
DNA: TGTGCCAGCAGTTCGGGACAGGGGGGCAACTATGGCTACACCTTC
CDR3: CASSSGQGGNYGYTF

J: TRBJ1-3
D: NA
V: TRBV7-9
DNA: TGTGCCAGCAGCCGGGTGGGGCGGGGTTCTGGAAACACCATATATTTT
CDR3: CASSRVGRGSGNTIYF

J: TRBJ1-3
D: TRBD1
V: TRBV19
DNA: TGTGCCAGTAGCACATCGACAGGGGGGACCCCGGGGTTCACCATATATTTT
CDR3: CASSTSTGGTPGFTIYF

J: TRBJ1-5
D: TRBD1
V: TRBV5-1
DNA: TGCGCCAGCAGCCCCGGGACAGGGGGATTGAGCAATCAGCCCCAGCATTTT
CDR3: CASSPGTGGLSNQPQHF

J: TRBJ2-7
D: NA
V: TRBV14
DNA: TGTGCCAGCAGCACGGGCAGGGACTACGAGCAGTACTTC
CDR3: CASSTGRDYEQYF

J: TRBJ1-5
D: NA
V: TRBV18
DNA: TGTGCCAGCTCACCAGTGGTAGATCAGCCCCAGCATTTT
CDR3: CASSPVVDQPQHF

J: TRBJ2-7
D: TRBD2
V: TRBV5-1
DNA: TGCGCCAGCAACCCTAGCGGGGGTAACGAGCAGTACTTC
CDR3: CASNPSGGNEQYF

J: TRBJ2-6
D: NA
V: TRBV7-9
DNA: TGTGCCAGCAGCCCCTTTCTCGTCCTGACTTTC
CDR3: CASSPFLVLTF

J: TRBJ2-1
D: TRBD2
V: TRBV18
DNA: TGTGCCAGCTCACCACAGGCTAGCGGGAGTGATGAGCAGTTCTTC
CDR3: CASSPQASGSDEQFF

J: TRBJ2-2
D: NA
V: TRBV19
DNA: TGTGCCAGTAGAGGAGGGCAGACCATCTGGGGCGGGGAGCTGTTTTTT
CDR3: CASRGGQTIWGGELFF

J: TRBJ1-5
D: NA
V: TRBV27
DNA: TGTGCCAGCAGTTCCGATTGGGGCCAGCCCCAGCATTTT
CDR3: CASSSDWGQPQHF

J: TRBJ1-3
D: TRBD1
V: TRBV4-1
DNA: TGCGCCAGCAGCCAGCGGACAGGTTCCTCTGGAAACACCATATATTTT
CDR3: CASSQRTGSSGNTIYF

J: TRBJ2-1
D: TRBD2
V: TRBV6-4
DNA: TGTGCCAGCAGTGACTCGTCCCGTCCGGGACTAGGAGGGTTTGCTGAGCAGTTCTTC
CDR3: CASSDSSRPGLGGFAEQFF

J: TRBJ2-7
D: TRBD2
V: TRBV2
DNA: TGTGCCAGCAGTGAAGCGCTTGGCGGGAGTGGCTACGAGCAGTACTTC
CDR3: CASSEALGGSGYEQYF

J: TRBJ1-3
D: NA
V: TRBV5-1
DNA: TGCGCCAGCAGCTGGACCACAGGGACTGGAAACACCATATATTTT
CDR3: CASSWTTGTGNTIYF

J: TRBJ1-6
D: NA
V: TRBV5-1
DNA: TGCGCCAGCAGCTCCCAGGGGCAGGCTGTGGGTTCACCCCTCCACTTT
CDR3: CASSSQGQAVGSPLHF

J: TRBJ2-1
D: NA
V: TRBV19
DNA: TGTGCCAGTAGTATTTTGACTCCTGTTGAGCAGTTCTTC
CDR3: CASSILTPVEQFF

J: TRBJ1-2
D: NA
V: TRBV29-1
DNA: TGCAGCGCCCCGGAGTCAGGCACGGGGAAAGATGGCTACACCTTC
CDR3: CSAPESGTGKDGYTF

J: TRBJ2-3
D: TRBD2
V: TRBV28
DNA: TGTGCCAGCAGTTTAGTAGCGGGAGGGCCGATAGATACGCAGTATTTT
CDR3: CASSLVAGGPIDTQYF

J: TRBJ1-2
D: NA
V: TRBV19
DNA: TGTGCCAGTAGTACCAGAGCGGGGGCCAACTATGGCTACACCTTC
CDR3: CASSTRAGANYGYTF

J: TRBJ1-1
D: NA
V: TRBV10-3
DNA: TGTGCCAGCGGGACCCCCTTGACTGAAGCTTTCTTT
CDR3: CASGTPLTEAFF

J: TRBJ1-5
D: TRBD1
V: TRBV28
DNA: TGTGCCAGCAGTGTTCTGGCAGGGGGCTTACGTAATCAGCCCCAGCATTTT
CDR3: CASSVLAGGLRNQPQHF

J: TRBJ2-5
D: NA
V: TRBV29-1
DNA: TGCAGCGCTGAGGAGGGAATTGAGACCCAGTACTTC
CDR3: CSAEEGIETQYF

J: TRBJ1-1
D: TRBD1
V: TRBV6-4
DNA: TGTGCCAGCAGCCTTGACAGGGGGAGCACTGAAGCTTTCTTT
CDR3: CASSLDRGSTEAFF

J: TRBJ1-4
D: NA
V: TRBV6-5
DNA: TGTGCCAGCAGTTACCTAACTAGGCGGGCAGAAAAACTGTTTTTT
CDR3: CASSYLTRRAEKLFF

J: TRBJ1-5
D: NA
V: TRBV27
DNA: TGTGCCAGCAGTTCGCCGGGATTACATCAGCCCCAGCATTTT
CDR3: CASSSPGLHQPQHF